Listed below are T cell receptor beta chains from one sample, sequenced in a study of cytomegalovirus exposure and HLA in healthy donors. Some clones are missing from TCRdb's copy, which holds only in-frame ones; the method was immunoSEQ multiplex PCR. The sample records some 190,000 clones, roughly 88% being singletons. Sequenced sample: PBMCs. These receptors originate from a woman younger than 35 in good health and CMV-seronegative. CDR3s include the opening cysteine and the closing phenylalanine or tryptophan. Each record gives: V gene, clone size, J gene, D gene, CDR3 DNA, CDR3 protein. A D gene is named only where the DNA matches it firmly. Expanded clones are given a class, and other clones once, few, many or no size at all.

TRBV5-1	.	TRBJ2-7	TRBD1	TGCGCCAGCAGCGACGGGACAGGGGGCTCCTACGAGCAGTACTTC	CASSDGTGGSYEQYF
TRBV6-6	.	TRBJ2-5	.	TGTGCCAGCAGTGGACTACCCGGACGGCTACAAGAGACCCAGTACTTC	CASSGLPGRLQETQYF
TRBV2	.	TRBJ2-7	.	TGTGCCAGCAGTATACAGGGTTACGAGCAGTACTTC	CASSIQGYEQYF
TRBV9	.	TRBJ2-3	TRBD2	TGTGCCAGCAGCACCCAGCAGGGAGGTAGCGGGGGCTTCCCTAGCACAGATACGCAGTATTTT	CASSTQQGGSGGFPSTDTQYF
TRBV7-9	few	TRBJ1-2	.	TGTGCCAGCAGCTTAACAGGGCCCGATGGCTACACCTTC	CASSLTGPDGYTF
TRBV6-4	.	TRBJ2-3	TRBD2	TGTGCCAGCTCTAGCCCTCTCGGGACTAGCGGCACAGATACGCAGTATTTT	CASSSPLGTSGTDTQYF
TRBV2	once	TRBJ1-2	.	TGTGCCAGCAGTGCGGGAACCGACTTTTATGGCTACACCTTC	CASSAGTDFYGYTF
TRBV10-2	.	TRBJ2-7	.	TGCGCCAGCACGAAAAACCAGGGGTACGAGCAGTACTTC	CASTKNQGYEQYF
TRBV7-9	.	TRBJ2-7	TRBD2	TGTGCCAGCAGCGCGGGAGGGGAAGGGTACGAGCAGTACTTC	CASSAGGEGYEQYF
TRBV18	.	TRBJ2-7	.	TGTGCCAGCTCACCAGGACTGCCCTACGAGCAGTACTTC	CASSPGLPYEQYF
TRBV2	.	TRBJ2-2	TRBD1	TGTGCCAGCAGTGAAGGGGGGACAGCCCACACCGGGGAGCTGTTTTTT	CASSEGGTAHTGELFF
TRBV6-6	.	TRBJ1-2	TRBD1	TGTGCCAGCAGTAACACCGGGACAGGGGGCATCTATGGCTACACCTTC	CASSNTGTGGIYGYTF
TRBV4-1	.	TRBJ1-1	TRBD1	TGCGCCAGCAGCCAAGATCGTCCGTTTGTCTGGGACAGTGAAGCTTTCTTT	CASSQDRPFVWDSEAFF
TRBV20-1	.	TRBJ1-1	.	TGCAGTGCTGTGGCGAGGACTGAAGCTTTCTTT	CSAVARTEAFF
TRBV6-1	.	TRBJ2-2	TRBD1	TGTGCCAGCAGACGGACAGGGAACACCGGGGAGCTGTTTTTT	CASRRTGNTGELFF
TRBV7-8	.	TRBJ2-7	.	TGTGCCAGCAGCTTGGTAGGACAGATGAGCTCCTACGAGCAGTACTTC	CASSLVGQMSSYEQYF
TRBV9	.	TRBJ2-1	.	TGTGCCAGCAGCGTGGCGGTCATCGGTGAGCAGTTCTTC	CASSVAVIGEQFF
TRBV6-1	medium-sized	TRBJ1-1	TRBD1	TGTGCCAGCAGTGAAGCCGGGACAGGGGGCACTGAAGCTTTCTTT	CASSEAGTGGTEAFF
TRBV5-6	few	TRBJ2-2	TRBD1	TGTGCCAGCAGCCCCCCAGGGGGCGCGGAGACCGGGGAGCTGTTTTTT	CASSPPGGAETGELFF
TRBV27	once	TRBJ1-2	.	TGTGCCAGCAGTAGGCGAGACAGCACAATAATCTATGGCTACACCTTC	CASSRRDSTIIYGYTF
TRBV7-6	few	TRBJ2-2	TRBD2	TGTGCCAGCAGCTCTCTCTCTAGCGGAAACACCGGGGAGCTGTTTTTT	CASSSLSSGNTGELFF
TRBV4-1	.	TRBJ2-1	TRBD1	TGCGCCAGCAGCCAAGAATTCCCCGGGACAGGGGAACACAATGAGCAGTTCTTC	CASSQEFPGTGEHNEQFF
TRBV27	.	TRBJ1-2	.	TGTGCCAGCAGTGCGGGGTTAGGTTATGGCTACACCTTC	CASSAGLGYGYTF
TRBV27	.	TRBJ1-2	TRBD1	TGTGCCAGCAGAATGAACACTCCCGGGACAGGACGGTATGGCTACACCTTC	CASRMNTPGTGRYGYTF
TRBV9	.	TRBJ2-5	.	TGTGCCAGCAGCGAGTTAAGCAGGGGCGGAGAGACCCAGTACTTC	CASSELSRGGETQYF